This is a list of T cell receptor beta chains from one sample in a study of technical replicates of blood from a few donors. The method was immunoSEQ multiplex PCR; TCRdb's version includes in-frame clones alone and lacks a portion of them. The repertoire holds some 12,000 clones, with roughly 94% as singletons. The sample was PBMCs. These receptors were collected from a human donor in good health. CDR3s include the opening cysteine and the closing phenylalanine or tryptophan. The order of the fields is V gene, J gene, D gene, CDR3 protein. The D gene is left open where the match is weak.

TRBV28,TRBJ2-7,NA,CASLGSSTLGYEQYF
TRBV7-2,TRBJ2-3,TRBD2,CASNSGIGTTDTQYF
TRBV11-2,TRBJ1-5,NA,CASSSTGTGQPQHF
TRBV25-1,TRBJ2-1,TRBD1,CASSDGDRASDEQFF
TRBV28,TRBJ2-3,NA,CASRTNWGWADTQYF
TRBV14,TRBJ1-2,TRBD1,CASRGQGDGYTF
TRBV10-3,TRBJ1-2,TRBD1,CAISESGDRGRGGYTF
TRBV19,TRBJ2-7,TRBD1,CASSTQDRGLNYEQYF
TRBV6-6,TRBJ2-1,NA,CASSYSSGIEQFF
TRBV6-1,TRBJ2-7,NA,CASSVWQGTFSYEQYF
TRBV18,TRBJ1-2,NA,CASSPITENYGYTF
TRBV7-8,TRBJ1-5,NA,CASSPGRVRGQPQHF
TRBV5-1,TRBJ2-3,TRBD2,CASSLGLAERTDTQYF
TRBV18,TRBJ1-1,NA,CASSQQNTEAFF
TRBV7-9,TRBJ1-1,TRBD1,CASSLGTGTPEAFF
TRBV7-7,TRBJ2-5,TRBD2,CASSLVGTSGIQTQYF
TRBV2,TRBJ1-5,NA,CASSETGRRQPQHF
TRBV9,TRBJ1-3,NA,CASPVRWGGKEGQRWNTIYF
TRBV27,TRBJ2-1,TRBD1,CASSLSVWDRGLDEQFF
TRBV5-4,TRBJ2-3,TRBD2,CASSAHGTSGSVDTQYF
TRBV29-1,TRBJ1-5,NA,CSVGEFEQPQHF
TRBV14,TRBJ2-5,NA,CASSQGFGGEQETQYF
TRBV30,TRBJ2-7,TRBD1,CAWSVGTGPYEQYF
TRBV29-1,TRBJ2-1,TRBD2,CSVRGTYNEQFF
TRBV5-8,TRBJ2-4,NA,CASSFPQGFDIQYF